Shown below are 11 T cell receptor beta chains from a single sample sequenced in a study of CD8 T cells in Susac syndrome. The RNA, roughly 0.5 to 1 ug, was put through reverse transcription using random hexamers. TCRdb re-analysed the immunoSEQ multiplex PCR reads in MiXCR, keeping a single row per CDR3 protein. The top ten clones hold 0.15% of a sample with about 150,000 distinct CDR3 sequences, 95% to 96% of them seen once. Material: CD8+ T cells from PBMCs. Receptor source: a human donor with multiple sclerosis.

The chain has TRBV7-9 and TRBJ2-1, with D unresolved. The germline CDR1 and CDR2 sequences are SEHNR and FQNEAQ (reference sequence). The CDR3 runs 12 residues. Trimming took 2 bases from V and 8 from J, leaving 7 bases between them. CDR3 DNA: TGTGCCAGCAGCTTACGGTGGGATGAGCAGTTCTTC. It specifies CASSLRWDEQFF.

The CDR3 loop is CSVIGQEKNEQYF. Here the CDR3 DNA reads TGCAGCGTTATCGGACAAGAGAAGAACGAGCAGTACTTC. This chain links TRBV29-1 with TRBJ2-7; tentative D call: TRBD1 (5 bases). The germline V gene encodes CDR1 SQVTM and CDR2 ANQGSEA. This CDR3 has 13 amino acids. V was pared by 5 bases and J by 5 bases, with 16 bases between.

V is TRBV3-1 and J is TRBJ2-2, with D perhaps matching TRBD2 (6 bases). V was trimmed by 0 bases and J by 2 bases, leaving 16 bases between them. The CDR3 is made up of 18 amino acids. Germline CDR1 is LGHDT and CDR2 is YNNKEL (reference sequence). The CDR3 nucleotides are TGTGCCAGCAGCCAAGAATGGGAGGCGGCAGGCAACACCGGGGAGCTGTTTTTT. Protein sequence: CASSQEWEAAGNTGELFF. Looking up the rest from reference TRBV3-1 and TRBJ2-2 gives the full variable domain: DTAVSQTPKYLVTQMGNDKSIKCEQNLGHDTMYWYKQDSKKFLKIMFSYNNKELIINETVPNRFSPKSPDKAHLNLHINSLELGDSAVYFCASSQEWEAAGNTGELFFGEGSRLTVL.

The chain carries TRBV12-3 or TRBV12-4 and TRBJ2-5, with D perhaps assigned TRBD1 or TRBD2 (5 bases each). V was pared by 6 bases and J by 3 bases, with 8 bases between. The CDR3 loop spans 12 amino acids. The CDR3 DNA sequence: TGTGCCAGCAGGGGGACGGAAGAGACCCAGTACTTC. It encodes CASRGTEETQYF.

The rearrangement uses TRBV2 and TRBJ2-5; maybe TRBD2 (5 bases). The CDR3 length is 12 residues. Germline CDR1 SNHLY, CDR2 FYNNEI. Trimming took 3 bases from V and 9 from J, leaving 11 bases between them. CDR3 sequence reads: CASSDLAQAQYF. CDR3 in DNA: TGTGCCAGCAGTGACTTAGCGCAGGCCCAGTACTTC.

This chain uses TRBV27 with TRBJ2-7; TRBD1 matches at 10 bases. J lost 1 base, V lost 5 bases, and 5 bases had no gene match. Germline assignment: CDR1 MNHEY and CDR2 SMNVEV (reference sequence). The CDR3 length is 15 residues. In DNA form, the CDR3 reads TGTGCCAGCAGTGAGGGGACAGGGGATTCCTACGAGCAGTACTTC. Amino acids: CASSEGTGDSYEQYF.

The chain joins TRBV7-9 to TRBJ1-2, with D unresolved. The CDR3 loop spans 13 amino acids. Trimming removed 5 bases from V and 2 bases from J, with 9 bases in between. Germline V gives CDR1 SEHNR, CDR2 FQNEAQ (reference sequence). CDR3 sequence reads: CASSEGYNYGYTF. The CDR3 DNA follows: TGTGCCAGCAGCGAAGGGTACAACTATGGCTACACCTTC.

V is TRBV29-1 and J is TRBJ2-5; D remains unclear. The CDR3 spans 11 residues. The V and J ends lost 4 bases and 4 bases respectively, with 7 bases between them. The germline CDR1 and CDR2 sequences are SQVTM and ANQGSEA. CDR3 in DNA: TGCAGCGTTGTGTCAGGAGAGACCCAGTACTTC. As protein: CSVVSGETQYF.

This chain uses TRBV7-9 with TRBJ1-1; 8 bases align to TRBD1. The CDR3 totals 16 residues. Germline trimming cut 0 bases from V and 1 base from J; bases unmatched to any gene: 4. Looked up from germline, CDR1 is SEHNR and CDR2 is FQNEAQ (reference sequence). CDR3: CASSLAPGQGNTEAFF. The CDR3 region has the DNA TGTGCCAGCAGCTTAGCACCTGGACAGGGGAACACTGAAGCTTTCTTT.

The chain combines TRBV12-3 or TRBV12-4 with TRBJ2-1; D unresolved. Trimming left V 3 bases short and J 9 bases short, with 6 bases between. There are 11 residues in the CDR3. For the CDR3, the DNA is TGTGCCAGCAGTTTTAGGACTGAGCAGTTCTTC. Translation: CASSFRTEQFF.

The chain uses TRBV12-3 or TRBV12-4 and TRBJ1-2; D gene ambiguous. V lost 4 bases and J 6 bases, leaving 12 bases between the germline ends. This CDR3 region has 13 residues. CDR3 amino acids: CASSSDPRNGYTF. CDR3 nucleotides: TGTGCCAGCAGTTCCGACCCGCGCAATGGCTACACCTTC.